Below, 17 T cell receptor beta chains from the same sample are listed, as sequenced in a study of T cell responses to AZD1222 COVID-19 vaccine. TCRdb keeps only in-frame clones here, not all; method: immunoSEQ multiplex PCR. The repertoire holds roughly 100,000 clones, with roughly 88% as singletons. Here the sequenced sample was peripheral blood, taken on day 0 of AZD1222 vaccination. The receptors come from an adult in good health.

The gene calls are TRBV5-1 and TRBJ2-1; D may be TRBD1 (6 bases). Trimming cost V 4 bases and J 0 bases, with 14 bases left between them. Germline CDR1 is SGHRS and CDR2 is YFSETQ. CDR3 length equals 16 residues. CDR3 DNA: TGCGCCAGCAGCACCGGACAGACCAGCTCCTACAATGAGCAGTTCTTC. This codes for CASSTGQTSSYNEQFF.

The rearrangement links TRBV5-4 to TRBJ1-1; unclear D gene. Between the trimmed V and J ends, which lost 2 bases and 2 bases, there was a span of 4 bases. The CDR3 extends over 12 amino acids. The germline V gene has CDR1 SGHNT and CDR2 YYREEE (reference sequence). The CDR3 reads CASSFGNTEAFF. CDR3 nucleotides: TGTGCCAGCAGCTTCGGAAACACTGAAGCTTTCTTT.

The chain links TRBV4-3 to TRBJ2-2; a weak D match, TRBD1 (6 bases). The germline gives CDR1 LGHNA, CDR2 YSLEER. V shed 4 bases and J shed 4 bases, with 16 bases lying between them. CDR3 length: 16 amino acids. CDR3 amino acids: CASSPVQNRATGELFF. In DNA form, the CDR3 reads TGCGCCAGCAGCCCAGTTCAAAACAGGGCCACCGGGGAGCTGTTTTTT.

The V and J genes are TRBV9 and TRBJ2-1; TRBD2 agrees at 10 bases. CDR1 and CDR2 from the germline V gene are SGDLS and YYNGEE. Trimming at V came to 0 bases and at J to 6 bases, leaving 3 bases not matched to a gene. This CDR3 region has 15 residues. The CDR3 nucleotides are TGTGCCAGCAGCGTAGTTTCTAGCGGGGGCAATGAGCAGTTCTTC. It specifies CASSVVSSGGNEQFF.

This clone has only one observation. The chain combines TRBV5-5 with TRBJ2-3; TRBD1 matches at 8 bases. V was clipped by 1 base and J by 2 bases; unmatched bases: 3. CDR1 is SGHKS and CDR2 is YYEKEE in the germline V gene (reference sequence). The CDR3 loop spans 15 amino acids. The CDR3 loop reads CASSLRTGYTDTQYF. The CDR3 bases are TGTGCCAGCAGCTTGAGGACAGGGTACACAGATACGCAGTATTTT.

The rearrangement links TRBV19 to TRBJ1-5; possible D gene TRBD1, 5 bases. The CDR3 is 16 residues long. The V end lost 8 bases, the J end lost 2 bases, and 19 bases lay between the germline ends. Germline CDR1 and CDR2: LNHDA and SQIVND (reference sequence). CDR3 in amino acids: CASQPLGARGNQPQHF. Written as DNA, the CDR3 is TGTGCCAGTCAACCCCTCGGGGCCCGTGGCAATCAGCCCCAGCATTTT.

The CDR3 DNA sequence: TGTGCCACCAGCAGAGGGGGGACAGCGGGACGCTACGAGCAGTACTTC. Translation gives CATSRGGTAGRYEQYF. V is TRBV15 and J is TRBJ2-7; D might be TRBD1 or TRBD2, each matching 7 bases. The CDR3 spans 16 residues. CDR1 is LNHNV, CDR2 YYDKDF, per germline (reference sequence). V gave up 1 base and J gave up 3 bases, with 16 bases separating them.

The CDR3 coding sequence is TGTGCCAGCAGCTTAGATGAGCGATACAATGAGCAGTTCTTC. The encoded protein is CASSLDERYNEQFF. The V call is TRBV7-8, the J call TRBJ2-1, with D uncertain. The CDR3 length is 14 residues. CDR1 SGHVS and CDR2 FQNEAQ come from the germline V gene. V was cut by 1 base and J by 4 bases, with 8 bases left in between.

The CDR3 reads CAWSMGSRYEQYF. The CDR3 DNA follows: TGTGCCTGGAGTATGGGGTCTAGGTACGAGCAGTACTTC. The chain employs TRBV30 and TRBJ2-7; D is unresolved. The V gene's germline CDR1 is GTSNPN and CDR2 SVGIG (reference sequence). The CDR3 spans 13 residues. Between the trimmed V and J ends, which lost 2 bases and 4 bases, there was a span of 12 bases.

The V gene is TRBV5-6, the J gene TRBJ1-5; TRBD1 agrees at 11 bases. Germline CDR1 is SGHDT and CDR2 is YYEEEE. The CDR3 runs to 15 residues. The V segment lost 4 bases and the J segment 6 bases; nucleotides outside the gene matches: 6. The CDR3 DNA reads TGTGCCAGCAGCGTGGGACAGGGGGTCGTTCAGCCCCAGCATTTT. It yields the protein CASSVGQGVVQPQHF.

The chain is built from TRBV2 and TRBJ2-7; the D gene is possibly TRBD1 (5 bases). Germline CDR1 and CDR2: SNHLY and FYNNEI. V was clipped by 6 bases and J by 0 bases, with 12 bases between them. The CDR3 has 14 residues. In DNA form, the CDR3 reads TGTGCCAGCAGGCGACAGCAAGGCTCCTACGAGCAGTACTTC. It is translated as CASRRQQGSYEQYF.

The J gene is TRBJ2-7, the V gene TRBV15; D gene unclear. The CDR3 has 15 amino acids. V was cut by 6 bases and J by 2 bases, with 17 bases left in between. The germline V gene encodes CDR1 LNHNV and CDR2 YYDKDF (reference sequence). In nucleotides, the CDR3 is TGTGCCACCAGACTATCTGCATCGACCGCCTACGAGCAGTACTTC. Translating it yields CATRLSASTAYEQYF.

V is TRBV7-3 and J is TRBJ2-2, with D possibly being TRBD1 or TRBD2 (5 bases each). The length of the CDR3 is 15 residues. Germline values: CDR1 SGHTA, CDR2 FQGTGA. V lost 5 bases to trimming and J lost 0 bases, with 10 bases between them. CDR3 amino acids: CASSPLGANTGELFF. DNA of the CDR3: TGTGCCAGCAGCCCCCTGGGGGCGAACACCGGGGAGCTGTTTTTT.

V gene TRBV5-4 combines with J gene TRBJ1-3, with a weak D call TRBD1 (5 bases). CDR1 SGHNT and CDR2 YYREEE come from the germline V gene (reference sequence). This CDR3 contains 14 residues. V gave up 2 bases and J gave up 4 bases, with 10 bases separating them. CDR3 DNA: TGTGCCAGCAGCTTTTGGGGGGACGGAAACACCATATATTTT. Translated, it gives CASSFWGDGNTIYF.

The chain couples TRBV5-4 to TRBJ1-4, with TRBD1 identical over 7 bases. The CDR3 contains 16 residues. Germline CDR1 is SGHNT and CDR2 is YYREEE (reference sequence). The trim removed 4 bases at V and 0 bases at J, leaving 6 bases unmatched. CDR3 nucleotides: TGTGCCAGCAGCCGTAACAGGGGCGCAACTAATGAAAAACTGTTTTTT. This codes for CASSRNRGATNEKLFF.

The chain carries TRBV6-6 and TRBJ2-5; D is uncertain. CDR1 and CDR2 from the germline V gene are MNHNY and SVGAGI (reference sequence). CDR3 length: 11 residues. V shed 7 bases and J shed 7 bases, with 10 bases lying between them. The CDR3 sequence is CASNSGWTQYF. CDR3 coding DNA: TGTGCCAGCAACAGTGGTTGGACCCAGTACTTC.

This CDR3 reads CASSLTEGDTQYF. The DNA for the CDR3 is TGCGCCAGCAGCTTAACAGAAGGGGATACGCAGTATTTT. The V gene is TRBV5-1, the J gene TRBJ2-3; D gene ambiguous. This CDR3 contains 13 residues. CDR1 is SGHRS, CDR2 YFSETQ, per germline. Trimming took 2 bases from V and 6 from J, leaving 10 bases between them.